The next 7 T cell receptor beta chains were all read from a single sample in a study of tumor-infiltrating lymphocytes in primary liver carcinoma. TCR beta cDNA was made from approximately 500 ng total RNA with a constant-region primer. Three nested multiplex PCR rounds, a slightly modified ARM-PCR, produced the libraries for TCR beta. Amplification in the first two PCR rounds was performed using TRBV1-TRBV30 forward primers and a C-beta reverse primer for about 10 cycles each. TCRdb reprocessed the multiplex PCR reads via MiXCR and lists one record per CDR3 protein. This sample yields around 330,000 distinct CDR3 sequences, of which approximately 54% are seen a single time; about 18% belongs to the top ten. Germline DNA was extracted alongside blood RNA, which was obtained from unsorted whole blood. Material: peripheral blood. The receptors stem from a woman younger than 45 with primary liver carcinoma and hepatitis B virus infection.

A remark on this clonotype: Sequence at one end of the junction differs from germline and may be a read error. The J gene is TRBJ2-7, the V gene TRBV28; D is ambiguous. Germline V gene sequence: CDR1 MDHEN, CDR2 SYDVKM. This CDR3 comprises 15 residues. This CDR3 reads CTSSVLTNFPLEQYF. For the CDR3, the DNA is TGTACCAGCAGCGTCCTGACAAATTTCCCCCTCGAGCAGTACTTC.

With respect to this clonotype: It is likely a read error, because the conserved phenylalanine at the end of the CDR3 is missing. J is TRBJ2-1 and V is TRBV14; possible D gene TRBD1, 5 bases. The CDR3 sequence is 14 residues long. The ends were cut back, 2 bases at V and 9 bases at J, with 14 bases in the middle. Per the germline V gene, CDR1 is SGHDN and CDR2 is FVKESK. In DNA form, the CDR3 reads TGTGCCAGCAGCCAAATTGAAGGGGCAGGTGAGCAGTTCCTC. Residues: CASSQIEGAGEQFL.

A remark on this clonotype: One junction end disagrees with the germline gene, perhaps due to a read error. The chain has TRBV6-5 and TRBJ2-1; possibly TRBD2 for D (6 bases). The CDR3 contains 17 residues. Germline-derived CDR1 and CDR2 are MNHEY and SVGAGI. In nucleotides, the CDR3 is TGTACCAGCAGCCGTTCCTCGACTATCGGGAGCCCTCTCGAGCAGTTCTTC. This encodes CTSSRSSTIGSPLEQFF.

Comment on this clonotype: The conserved closing phenylalanine or tryptophan is absent in this CDR3, likely reflecting a read error. The genes are TRBV11-2 and TRBJ2-1; weak D call: TRBD2 (5 bases). Germline V gene lookup returns CDR1 SGHAT and CDR2 FQNNGV. Trimming cost V 5 bases and J 9 bases, with 17 bases left between them. This CDR3 is built from 14 residues. CDR3 sequence (DNA): TGTGCCAGCAGCCACAGATCTAGCATAGGTGAGCAGTTCCTT. Translated, it gives CASSHRSSIGEQFL.

This clonotype was counted between two and nine times. The chain joins TRBV6-5 to TRBJ1-2; 7 bases match TRBD1. In germline, CDR1 is MNHEY, CDR2 SVGAGI. This CDR3 spans 15 amino acids. The ends lost 0 bases at V and 6 bases at J; junction bases unmatched: 7. CDR3 DNA: TGTGCCAGCAGTTACTCGTCAGGGGGGCGTGATGGCTACACCTTC. As protein: CASSYSSGGRDGYTF.

As for this clonotype: One junction end does not reproduce the germline sequence, and a read error may be involved. The chain employs TRBV28 and TRBJ2-7; 10 bases align to TRBD2. The CDR3 has 14 amino acids. Germline-derived CDR1 and CDR2 are MDHEN and SYDVKM. CDR3 sequence: CASRSLAGVYGQYF. The CDR3, as DNA: TGTGCCAGCAGATCCCTAGCGGGAGTTTACGGGCAGTACTTC.

There are a few counts of this clonotype. V gene TRBV28 combines with J gene TRBJ2-7; D gene unclear. V gave up 6 bases and J gave up 0 bases, with 6 bases separating them. The germline CDR1 and CDR2 sequences are MDHEN and SYDVKM. There are 12 residues in the CDR3. The DNA of the CDR3 is TGTGCCAGCAGGACAACCTCCTACGAGCAGTACTTC. This codes for CASRTTSYEQYF.